One and the same sample provided the 25 T cell receptor beta chains below, sequenced in a study of shared clonotypes between healthy human individuals. Using immunoSEQ multiplex PCR, the repertoire was profiled, and TCRdb retains in-frame clones only, with some absent. There are 2 million to 3 million clones in the sample; around nine tenths occur only once, and over 0.12% lies in the top ten. Sequencing was done on a sample of naive CD4+ T cells sorted from blood. Subset denoted: CD45RA+ positively selected. These receptor sequences come from a man younger than 30 in good health.

V gene TRBV5-1 combines with J gene TRBJ2-7; D is perhaps TRBD1 or TRBD2 (6 bases each). Trimming took off 0 bases at V and 6 bases at J, with 13 bases between the two ends. The CDR3 spans 14 residues. Germline-derived CDR1 and CDR2 are SGHRS and YFSETQ. This CDR3 is CASSLGGAPLEQYF. The DNA for the CDR3 is TGCGCCAGCAGCTTGGGGGGGGCCCCCCTCGAGCAGTACTTC.

The chain recombines TRBV5-8 with TRBJ1-6; D not certain. This CDR3 comprises 13 residues. V was trimmed by 0 bases and J by 7 bases, leaving 5 bases between them. Germline CDR1 and CDR2: SGHTS and YDEGEE. CDR3 in DNA: TGTGCCAGCAGCTTGGGGTCAAATTCACCCCTCCACTTT. Amino acid sequence: CASSLGSNSPLHF. The full variable domain, rest sourced from reference TRBV5-8 and TRBJ1-6, is EAGVTQSPTHLIKTRGQQATLRCSPISGHTSVYWYQQALGLGLQFLLWYDEGEERNRGNFPPRFSGRQFPNYSSELNVNALELEDSALYLCASSLGSNSPLHFGNGTRLTVT.

The rearrangement uses TRBV5-1 and TRBJ2-7; D unresolved. V was trimmed by 7 bases and J by 2 bases, leaving 16 bases between them. Germline V gene lookup returns CDR1 SGHRS and CDR2 YFSETQ. The CDR3 runs 14 residues. CDR3 loop: CASSPPSPTYEQYF. CDR3 coding DNA: TGCGCCAGCTCCCCTCCTTCACCAACCTACGAGCAGTACTTC.

The chain uses TRBV11-2 and TRBJ2-5; 10 bases line up with TRBD2. Losses at the gene ends were 2 bases for V and 13 bases for J; bases not matched to a gene: 4. CDR1 is SGHAT, CDR2 FQNNGV, per germline. This CDR3 comprises 12 residues. CDR3 amino acids: CASSLLAGAPYF. CDR3 sequence (DNA): TGTGCCAGCAGCTTACTAGCGGGGGCCCCGTACTTC. Complete variable domain (other parts from reference TRBV11-2 and TRBJ2-5): EAGVAQSPRYKIIEKRQSVAFWCNPISGHATLYWYQQILGQGPKLLIQFQNNGVVDDSQLPKDRFSAERLKGVDSTLKIQPAKLEDSAVYLCASSLLAGAPYFGPGTRLLVL.

The J gene is TRBJ2-7, the V gene TRBV5-1; 10 positions match TRBD1. The CDR3 totals 15 residues. V trimming: 0 bases; J trimming: 6 bases; junction bases outside the gene matches: 6. Germline V gene sequence: CDR1 SGHRS, CDR2 YFSETQ. The CDR3: CASSLDPGQGFEQYF. The CDR3 DNA sequence: TGCGCCAGCAGCTTGGACCCGGGACAGGGGTTCGAGCAGTACTTC.

Concerning this clone: The sample carries other DNA sequences with the same CDR3. The chain uses TRBV6-1 and TRBJ1-2; no firm D call. Germline lookup yields CDR1 MNHNS and CDR2 SASEGT. This CDR3 is built from 11 residues. V lost 8 bases to trimming and J lost 5 bases, with 9 bases between them. The chain's CDR3 is CASGQGYGYTF. CDR3 nucleotides: TGTGCCAGCGGCCAAGGATATGGCTACACCTTC.

There are a few counts of this clone. Other DNA sequences in the same sample also yield this CDR3. This chain connects TRBV7-9 to TRBJ2-1; 9 nucleotides line up with TRBD1. CDR1 is SEHNR and CDR2 is FQNEAQ in the germline V gene (reference sequence). The CDR3 has 15 amino acids. The V and J ends lost 1 base and 3 bases, in that order; junction bases with no gene match: 1. CDR3 residues: CASSLEGQGYNEQFF. In DNA form, the CDR3 reads TGTGCCAGCAGCTTAGAGGGACAGGGCTACAATGAGCAGTTCTTC.

The V gene is TRBV6-5, the J gene TRBJ2-7; D unclear. Germline V gives CDR1 MNHEY, CDR2 SVGAGI. The V gene lost 6 bases and the J gene lost 7 bases, with 13 bases spanning the gap. This CDR3 has 12 residues. CDR3: CASSRQDTEQYF. CDR3 sequence (DNA): TGTGCCAGCAGCCGACAAGATACGGAGCAGTACTTC.

The genes are TRBV28 and TRBJ2-7, with D maybe TRBD2 (7 bases). The CDR3 totals 13 residues. CDR1 is MDHEN, CDR2 SYDVKM, per germline. Trimming removed 8 bases at V and 3 bases at J, with 14 bases between. The CDR3 loop reads CASGGLADYEQYF. The CDR3 DNA follows: TGTGCCAGCGGGGGGCTAGCGGACTACGAGCAGTACTTC.

In regard to this clone: The sample carries other DNA sequences with the same CDR3. The chain carries TRBV11-2 and TRBJ2-2, with D tentatively TRBD1 or TRBD2 (5 bases each). The CDR3 covers 14 residues. Per the germline V gene, CDR1 is SGHAT and CDR2 is FQNNGV. The V gene lost 0 bases and the J gene lost 6 bases, with 8 bases spanning the gap. The DNA of the CDR3 is TGTGCCAGCAGCTTAGATCGGGGCCCCGGGGAGCTGTTTTTT. The encoded protein is CASSLDRGPGELFF.

This clone came up a few times. Distinct nucleotide sequences in the sample also encode this CDR3. V and J are TRBV18 and TRBJ1-2, with D perhaps TRBD1 (5 bases). In germline, CDR1 is KGHSH, CDR2 LQKENI. The V end was cut by 3 bases, the J end by 4 bases, with 9 bases between. This CDR3 has 13 amino acids. This chain's CDR3 is CASSPGRIYGYTF. For the CDR3, the DNA is TGTGCCAGCTCACCGGGACGGATCTATGGCTACACCTTC.

Regarding this clone: The sample carries other DNA sequences with the same CDR3. V and J are TRBV19 and TRBJ1-1; tentative D call: TRBD1 (6 bases). Looked up from germline, CDR1 is LNHDA and CDR2 is SQIVND (reference sequence). The CDR3 is 14 residues long. V gave up 5 bases and J gave up 0 bases, with 10 bases separating them. The DNA for the CDR3 is TGTGCCAGTAGTGCCGGGGGCATGAACACTGAAGCTTTCTTT. Amino acids: CASSAGGMNTEAFF.

The chain joins TRBV15 to TRBJ2-5, with 7 bases identical to TRBD1. Germline loops: CDR1 LNHNV, CDR2 YYDKDF (reference sequence). After removal of 5 bases from V and 4 bases from J, the junction contained 4 bases not matched to a gene. The CDR3 sequence is 13 residues long. The DNA of the CDR3 is TGTGCCACCAGCGGGGACAGTGTAGAGACCCAGTACTTC. Translation: CATSGDSVETQYF.

The genes are TRBV30 and TRBJ2-7, with 7 bases matching TRBD1. J lost 3 bases, V lost 0 bases, and 5 bases had no gene match. The CDR3 sequence is 14 residues long. Looked up from germline, CDR1 is GTSNPN and CDR2 is SVGIG (reference sequence). The CDR3 here is CAWSVRRQGYEQYF. In nucleotides, the CDR3 is TGTGCCTGGAGTGTAAGGCGACAGGGCTACGAGCAGTACTTC.

The genes are TRBV5-4 and TRBJ2-2; D remains unclear. The V and J ends lost 8 bases and 8 bases respectively, with 16 bases between them. CDR3 length: 13 residues. Germline V CDR1 and CDR2: SGHNT, YYREEE (reference sequence). CDR3 residues: CASKPSLSGELFF. The CDR3, as DNA: TGTGCCAGTAAGCCGTCACTCTCGGGGGAGCTGTTTTTT. Full variable domain (missing parts from reference TRBV5-4 and TRBJ2-2): ETGVTQSPTHLIKTRGQQVTLRCSSQSGHNTVSWYQQALGQGPQFIFQYYREEENGRGNFPPRFSGLQFPNYSSELNVNALELDDSALYLCASKPSLSGELFFGEGSRLTVL.

The rearrangement uses TRBV2 and TRBJ2-7, with no clear D. The length of the CDR3 is 13 residues. V was trimmed by 3 bases and J by 7 bases, leaving 13 bases between them. Germline V gene sequence: CDR1 SNHLY, CDR2 FYNNEI. The CDR3 DNA is TGTGCCAGCAGTGACTCGGAGTGGGGTGAGCAGTACTTC. Translating gives CASSDSEWGEQYF.

The gene calls are TRBV30 and TRBJ2-7; the D is unclear. From germline, CDR1 is GTSNPN and CDR2 SVGIG (reference sequence). Trimming removed 2 bases at V and 7 bases at J, with 9 bases between. The CDR3 sequence is 11 residues long. CDR3 bases: TGTGCCTGGAGTAGCCCGGTGGAGCAGTACTTC. Translation gives CAWSSPVEQYF.

V gene TRBV15 combines with J gene TRBJ1-5, with D hard to call. Trimming left V 0 bases short and J 0 bases short, with 9 bases between. There are 16 residues in the CDR3. The germline V gene encodes CDR1 LNHNV and CDR2 YYDKDF (reference sequence). The CDR3 coding sequence is TGTGCCACCAGCAGAGAACGGGTTTATAGCAATCAGCCCCAGCATTTT. It encodes CATSRERVYSNQPQHF.

The V call is TRBV30, the J call TRBJ2-1; weak D call: TRBD2 (6 bases). Germline values: CDR1 GTSNPN, CDR2 SVGIG (reference sequence). CDR3 length: 13 amino acids. The V gene lost 3 bases and the J gene lost 5 bases, with 11 bases spanning the gap. CDR3 amino acids: CAWRHGGHNEQFF. DNA for the CDR3: TGTGCCTGGAGACACGGGGGACACAATGAGCAGTTCTTC.

Concerning this clone itself: In the same sample, other DNA sequences code for this CDR3. The chain joins TRBV5-1 to TRBJ2-7; 8 bases line up with TRBD1. The length of the CDR3 is 14 residues. V dropped 0 bases and J dropped 4; count of bases not matched to a gene: 3. Germline CDR1 and CDR2: SGHRS and YFSETQ. CDR3 sequence: CASSLAGGEYEQYF. For the CDR3, the DNA is TGCGCCAGCAGCTTGGCAGGGGGCGAGTACGAGCAGTACTTC.

The genes are TRBV6-5 and TRBJ1-1; D not resolved. The CDR3 is 14 residues long. Germline V gene sequence: CDR1 MNHEY, CDR2 SVGAGI. Trimming stripped 2 bases from V and 1 base from J, with 8 bases between. For the CDR3, the DNA is TGTGCCAGCAGTTACGACTTGGGGAACACTGAAGCTTTCTTT. This translates into CASSYDLGNTEAFF.

The gene calls are TRBV6-6 and TRBJ2-2; D not resolved. CDR1 and CDR2 (germline): MNHNY, SVGAGI (reference sequence). The length of the CDR3 is 14 residues. Trimming cost V 6 bases and J 4 bases, with 12 bases left between them. CDR3 nucleotides: TGTGCCAGCAGACGGACGGATATCACCGGGGAGCTGTTTTTT. It specifies CASRRTDITGELFF.

The gene calls are TRBV25-1 and TRBJ2-7; the match to TRBD2 covers 8 bases. Per germline, CDR1 MGHDK and CDR2 SYGVNS. The CDR3 loop spans 14 amino acids. V was pared by 1 base and J by 5 bases, with 4 bases of the junction left unmatched. Written as DNA, the CDR3 is TGTGCCAGCAGTGAATCGGGGGGGGCGCACGAGCAGTACTTC. Its translation is CASSESGGAHEQYF.

The V and J genes are TRBV10-3 and TRBJ1-1; D uncertain. The germline V gene has CDR1 ENHRY and CDR2 SYGVKD. The length of the CDR3 is 15 residues. V was pared by 6 bases and J by 0 bases, with 14 bases between. The CDR3 loop is CAISLGLAMNTEAFF. CDR3 coding DNA: TGTGCCATCAGCCTCGGGTTGGCTATGAACACTGAAGCTTTCTTT.

DNA of the CDR3: TGTGCCATCAGTGATGGGACTAGCGGGGCTGGATGGGAGACCCAGTACTTC. This codes for CAISDGTSGAGWETQYF. The gene calls are TRBV10-3 and TRBJ2-5, with 13 positions matching TRBD2. J was trimmed by 5 bases and V by 3 bases; bases with no gene match: 9. CDR3 length equals 17 residues. The germline V gene encodes CDR1 ENHRY and CDR2 SYGVKD.